This entry concerns a single TCR beta chain. Trimming removed 6 bases from V and 1 base from J; junction bases left unmatched: 6. The CDR3 runs 15 residues. Germline assignment: CDR1 MNHEY and CDR2 SVGAGI. This sample stems from a study of blood T cell repertoires in COVID-19. Study as a whole: The samples span acute and convalescent COVID-19 from the United States, Italy and Spain. PBMCs, B-cell-depleted T cells, or T cells were the source of the cDNA or gDNA that made up the material.

Sequencing was performed with immunoSEQ multiplex PCR; in TCRdb, only in-frame clones are kept and a portion is missing. The sample includes approximately 330,000 clones, roughly 87% seen only once; the top ten take approximately 9.9%. Patients in Seattle were enrolled during active infection, then followed longitudinally. The gene calls are TRBV6-5 and TRBJ1-5; 7 bases align to TRBD1. The sequence came from a man under 40 with COVID-19, enrolled during active disease. The specimen sequenced was peripheral blood. CDR3 coding DNA: TGTGCCAGCAGACCGACAGGGTTGAGCAATCAGCCCCAGCATTTT. It translates to CASRPTGLSNQPQHF.